The T cell receptor beta chain described here comes from a study of cytotoxic CD8 clonotypes in ibrutinib-treated CLL. Turning to the study itself: Included were 10 to 12 relapsed/refractory and roughly 15 treatment-naive patients, of whom around 17 were IGHV unmutated. The study recorded mean values of almost 260,000 productive templates and 94,082 productive rearrangements per sample. Overall study results and limits: Clonality rose at ibrutinib response and fell back toward baseline at progression.

With cryopreserved PBMCs as the source, 2 to 2.5 micrograms of genomic DNA went to TCR beta libraries. The repertoire was sequenced with immunoSEQ multiplex PCR; TCRdb's copy has only in-frame clones and lacks some. This table holds approximately 84,000 clones, approximately 86% found once. About this clone itself: What it binds is unknown.

The starting material was PBMCs, obtained before ibrutinib treatment. The receptor comes from a human donor with chronic lymphocytic leukemia.

The CDR3 region has the DNA TGCGCCAGCAGCTGGCGGGAGGGGCAAGAGACCCAGTACTTC. Translation gives CASSWREGQETQYF. The chain combines TRBV5-1 with TRBJ2-5; 9 bases are a match to TRBD2. Germline-derived CDR1 and CDR2 are SGHRS and YFSETQ. CDR3 length equals 14 residues. The junction had 2 bases not matched to a gene; V was cut back by 3 bases and J by 2 bases.